What follows is one T cell receptor (beta chain) and its context. Living in about two dozen US areas, the participants were between roughly 18 and 95 years of age. Participants reported their clinical history, and cohort assignment relied on those reports. A PCR-confirmed or clinician-diagnosed COVID-19 case had contacted exposed participants within 2 weeks of entry. In the original workflow: Amplification from reference gene primers served as the basis for estimated nucleated cell counts. Measured with immunoSEQ multiplex PCR; TCRdb has only the in-frame clones, and not every one. V, J and clone size are those of that table, while D and trimming were read from the DNA. This table has roughly 380,000 clones, 85% to 90% appearing once. The sample comes from a study of blood T cell repertoires in COVID-19. With 4 bases clipped from V and 4 bases from J, the junction kept 7 bases outside the gene matches. Germline V gene data show CDR1 as LNHDA and CDR2 as SQIVND (reference sequence). The CDR3 contains 14 residues.

Sequenced sample: PBMCs or T cells enriched from blood (not recorded which). The chain carries TRBV19 and TRBJ2-7; TRBD1 matches 7 bases. The source is a woman aged 25-40 years who had been exposed to COVID-19. CDR3 bases: TGTGCCAGTAGTAGAAAGGGGGCGGATTACGAGCAGTACTTC. It yields the protein CASSRKGADYEQYF.